These 18 T cell receptor beta chains were all obtained from the same sample, sequenced in a study of T cell clonality in common variable immunodeficiency. Assay used: immunoSEQ multiplex PCR; TCRdb lists only in-frame clones, some missing. This table holds approximately 44,000 clones with no singletons; the top ten claim about 3%. Sequencing was carried out using peripheral blood mononuclear cells. The receptor set was obtained from a person aged 18 to 75 in good health.

This clone was counted between two and nine times. Coverage ceases 3 residues before the CDR3 finishes, and the germline J gene fills in the end. The chain is built from TRBV2 and TRBJ2-7, with 10 bases identical to TRBD2. The junction had 6 bases not matched to a gene; V was cut back by 1 base and J by 3 bases. The CDR3 sequence is 16 residues long. CDR1 is SNHLY, CDR2 FYNNEI, per germline. The CDR3 bases that were read are TGTGCCAGCAGTGAAGAACTAGCGGGACCCGGCTACGAG. Its translation: CASSEELAGPGYE. The whole CDR3 sequence is CASSEELAGPGYEQYF.

Ten or more counts support this clone. The read falls 3 residues short of the CDR3 end, and the missing part is taken from the germline J gene. V is TRBV19 and J is TRBJ1-5; D perhaps matches TRBD1 (6 bases). In germline, CDR1 is LNHDA, CDR2 SQIVND (reference sequence). The length of the CDR3 is 18 residues. The ends were cut back, 1 base at V and 2 bases at J, with 18 bases in the middle. The DNA read from the CDR3 is TGTGCCAGTAGTATAGGAGCCTCGGGGGGCAGCGGCAATCAGCCC. It encodes CASSIGASGGSGNQP. The whole CDR3 protein is CASSIGASGGSGNQPQHF.

This clone was observed a handful of times. The read ends 3 residues early relative to the CDR3; the germline J gene fills the gap. The J gene is TRBJ1-4, the V gene TRBV19, with 9 positions matching TRBD1. This CDR3 has 18 residues. Germline assignment: CDR1 LNHDA and CDR2 SQIVND (reference sequence). The CDR3 DNA, read in part, is TGTGCCAGTAGTATAGCCGGGACAGGGAGGTCTGGGGCCAACGTA. Translation gives CASSIAGTGRSGANV. The full CDR3 is CASSIAGTGRSGANVLFF.

This clone was counted many times. The CDR3 is cut off 3 residues early in the read; its end comes from the germline J gene. The chain links TRBV20-1 to TRBJ2-1, with D uncertain. The CDR3 is 15 amino acids. CDR1 DFQATT and CDR2 SNEGSKA come from the germline V gene (reference sequence). Trimming left V 3 bases short and J 7 bases short, with 19 bases between. CDR3 protein: CSASPGIPPLNEQFF. The CDR3 DNA, read in part, is TGCAGTGCTAGTCCTGGCATCCCACCTCTTAATGAG.

This clone turned up a few times. The CDR3 end is not reached by the read, which stops 3 residues before it; the germline J gene fills it in. The chain combines TRBV7-9 with TRBJ2-7; 8 bases fit TRBD1. Trimming at V came to 2 bases and at J to 5 bases, leaving 5 bases not matched to a gene. The germline V gene has CDR1 SEHNR and CDR2 FQNEAQ (reference sequence). This CDR3 region has 14 residues. The CDR3 sequence: CASSLQDRADEQYF. The CDR3 bases that were read are TGTGCCAGCAGCTTACAGGACAGGGCCGACGAG.

Many counts were recorded for this clone. Coverage ceases 3 residues before the CDR3 finishes, and the germline J gene fills in the end. The chain uses TRBV7-6 and TRBJ2-5; 8 bases map to TRBD1. The CDR3 consists of 17 residues. CDR1 and CDR2 (germline): SGHVS, FNYEAQ. The V segment lost 7 bases and the J segment 4 bases; nucleotides outside the gene matches: 17. CDR3 DNA (partial): TGTGCCAGCACCCAAGAAACGACAGGGGCCGCAGGAGAGACC. Translating gives CASTQETTGAAGET. The entire CDR3 protein is CASTQETTGAAGETQYF.

This clone was recorded at least ten times. Sequencing ends 3 residues short of the CDR3 end; the germline J gene provides the rest. The chain employs TRBV5-1 and TRBJ2-1, with 7 nucleotides matching TRBD2. V dropped 2 bases and J dropped 3; count of bases not matched to a gene: 8. The CDR3 is 16 residues long. Germline V gives CDR1 SGHRS, CDR2 YFSETQ. This CDR3 reads CASSLSYGTIYNEQFF. The CDR3 bases that were read are TGCGCCAGCAGCTTAAGCTACGGGACTATCTACAATGAG. Variable domain in full (rest from reference TRBV5-1 and TRBJ2-1): KAGVTQTPRYLIKTRGQQVTLSCSPISGHRSVSWYQQTPGQGLQFLFEYFSETQRNKGNFPGRFSGRQFSNSRSEMNVSTLELGDSALYLCASSLSYGTIYNEQFFGPGTRLTVL.

This clone occurred many times. The DNA ends 3 residues before the CDR3 does, and the rest of the CDR3 is filled in from the germline J gene. This chain connects TRBV20-1 to TRBJ2-5; D remains ambiguous. Germline V gene sequence: CDR1 DFQATT, CDR2 SNEGSKA (reference sequence). The CDR3 is 11 residues long. The V end was cut by 3 bases, the J end by 5 bases, with 7 bases between. The CDR3 spells CSASPQETQYF. The sequenced part of the CDR3 DNA is TGCAGTGCTAGTCCTCAGGAGACC.

This clone came up many times. The read ends 3 residues before the CDR3 terminus; that terminus is restored from the germline J gene. The V and J genes are TRBV7-2 and TRBJ1-1; perhaps TRBD1 as D (6 bases). This CDR3 is built from 15 residues. Trimming stripped 4 bases from V and 0 bases from J, with 12 bases between. Germline values: CDR1 SGHTA, CDR2 FQGNSA. Partial CDR3 DNA: TGTGCCAGCAGCTCAGGACAGTCCATGAACACTGAA. It translates to CASSSGQSMNTE. The CDR3 in full is CASSSGQSMNTEAFF.

At least ten counts were recorded for this clone. The read terminates 3 residues ahead of where the CDR3 ends, so the germline J gene completes it. V and J are TRBV5-1 and TRBJ2-1, with D tentatively TRBD1 (6 bases). V was trimmed by 2 bases and J by 0 bases, leaving 9 bases between them. Germline V gene data show CDR1 as SGHRS and CDR2 as YFSETQ. The CDR3 has 15 amino acids. This CDR3 is CASSLDRSSYNEQFF. The CDR3 DNA, read in part, is TGCGCCAGCAGCTTAGACAGGAGCTCCTACAATGAG.

This clone was recorded many times. The DNA ends 3 residues before the CDR3 does, and the rest of the CDR3 is filled in from the germline J gene. The rearrangement joins TRBV29-1 to TRBJ2-7, with 7 bases matching TRBD1. The trim removed 4 bases at V and 2 bases at J, leaving 2 bases unmatched. Germline V gives CDR1 SQVTM, CDR2 ANQGSEA. The CDR3 consists of 12 residues. CDR3 protein: CSVGGTAYEQYF. The sequenced part of the CDR3 DNA is TGCAGCGTTGGAGGGACAGCCTACGAG.

This clone appeared many times. The read terminates 3 residues before the CDR3 end, so the remaining end is supplied by the germline J gene. J is TRBJ2-3 and V is TRBV6-4; D may be TRBD2 (5 bases). The ends were cut back, 0 bases at V and 2 bases at J, with 9 bases in the middle. CDR1 and CDR2 from the germline V gene are MRHNA and SNTAGT. This CDR3 spans 15 amino acids. This CDR3 is CASSDSSAATDTQYF. Incomplete CDR3 DNA: TGTGCCAGCAGTGACTCTAGCGCGGCCACAGATACG.

This clone has at least ten counts. The read terminates 3 residues ahead of where the CDR3 ends, so the germline J gene completes it. The chain has TRBV5-1 and TRBJ1-1; D possibly corresponds to TRBD1 (5 bases). This CDR3 contains 14 residues. V was clipped by 4 bases and J by 5 bases, with 15 bases between them. Per the germline V gene, CDR1 is SGHRS and CDR2 is YFSETQ. CDR3 DNA, as far as it was read: TGCGCCAGCAGCCCGTGGGAGCGGGGGACTGAA. This gives the protein CASSPWERGTE. The entire CDR3 protein reads CASSPWERGTEAFF.

This clone was counted ten times or more. The read terminates 3 residues ahead of where the CDR3 ends, so the germline J gene completes it. V is TRBV30 and J is TRBJ2-3, with TRBD2 matching over 13 bases. The length of the CDR3 is 14 residues. The V and J ends lost 8 bases and 3 bases, in that order; junction bases with no gene match: 5. Germline V gene sequence: CDR1 GTSNPN, CDR2 SVGIG (reference sequence). The part of the CDR3 DNA that was read is TGTGCCGGTACTAGCGGGGGGGTGACAGATACG. This gives the protein CAGTSGGVTDT. The CDR3 reads in full as CAGTSGGVTDTQYF. The full variable domain, in which reference TRBV30 and TRBJ2-3 provide the parts outside the CDR3, is SQTIHQWPATLVQPVGSPLSLECTVEGTSNPNLYWYRQAAGRGLQLLFYSVGIGQISSEVPQNLSASRPQDRQFILSSKKLLLSDSGFYLCAGTSGGVTDTQYFGPGTRLTVL.

This clone has ten or more counts. The CDR3 is cut off 3 residues early in the read; its end comes from the germline J gene. This rearrangement joins TRBV20-1 to TRBJ1-1; 9 nucleotides align to TRBD1. With V trimmed by 5 bases and J by 4 bases, 5 bases remained unmatched. Germline loops: CDR1 DFQATT, CDR2 SNEGSKA (reference sequence). The length of the CDR3 is 13 residues. The sequenced part of the CDR3 DNA is TGCAGTGCTCTCCGGGACAGGGTCACTGAA. It is translated as CSALRDRVTE. The full CDR3 sequence reads CSALRDRVTEAFF.

A few counts support this clone. A far larger clone is just one base off, so this is likely a read error. The read falls 3 residues short of the CDR3 end, and the missing part is taken from the germline J gene. The chain employs TRBV5-1 and TRBJ2-5, with a weak D call TRBD1 (6 bases). The CDR3 consists of 15 residues. CDR1 is SGHRS and CDR2 is YFSETQ in the germline V gene. The CDR3 protein is CVSSEGTKYQETQYF. CDR3 bases read: TGCGTCAGCAGCGAAGGGACAAAGTACCAAGAGACC.

This clone has more than one count but fewer than ten. The part of the CDR3 DNA that was read is TGTGCCAGCAGCCCAGGACAGGGGCTCACTGAA. Amino acid sequence: CASSPGQGLTE. The full-length CDR3 reads as CASSPGQGLTEAFF. The V call is TRBV6-2 or TRBV6-3, the J call TRBJ1-1; 9 bases match TRBD1. The sequenced fragment ends 3 residues before the CDR3 boundary, so the rest is inferred from the germline J gene. Germline V gene sequence: CDR1 MNHEY, CDR2 SVGEGT. This CDR3 contains 14 residues. J gave up 4 bases and V 6 bases, and 6 bases lay outside the gene matches.

This clone came up many times. Incomplete CDR3 DNA: TGCGCCAGCAGCTTGGGTCAGGGGAATGAAAAA. Translated, it gives CASSLGQGNEK. In full, the CDR3 reads CASSLGQGNEKLFF. The chain has TRBV5-1 and TRBJ1-4; D is possibly TRBD1 (6 bases). The observed sequence ends 3 residues before the CDR3 terminus, with the missing tail filled in from the germline J gene. V shed 0 bases and J shed 5 bases, with 8 bases lying between them. The CDR3 is made up of 14 amino acids. The germline V gene encodes CDR1 SGHRS and CDR2 YFSETQ.